This TCR beta chain came from a study of Graves' ophthalmopathy and Graves' hyperthyroidism. Only a few counts were recorded for this clonotype. Using RNA transcripts, the TCR beta CDR3 regions were amplified. The first-round RT-PCR employed HTBI primers together with the Qiagen OneStep RT-PCR kit. A multiplex PCR was then performed as the second round. Using its own MiXCR run on the multiplex PCR reads, TCRdb lists one record per CDR3 protein. The data show around 660,000 distinct CDR3 sequences, 35% to 45% seen once. Germline loops: CDR1 DFQATT, CDR2 SNEGSKA (reference sequence). V dropped 0 bases and J dropped 3; count of bases not matched to a gene: 9. CDR3 length: 16 amino acids.

Sequencing input: peripheral blood. The chain joins TRBV20-1 to TRBJ1-2; TRBD1 matches 8 bases. The receptor comes from an adult man with Graves' ophthalmopathy. The CDR3 reads CSARDPGQGAYYGYTF. The CDR3 DNA reads TGCAGTGCTAGAGATCCCGGACAGGGTGCTTACTATGGCTACACCTTC.